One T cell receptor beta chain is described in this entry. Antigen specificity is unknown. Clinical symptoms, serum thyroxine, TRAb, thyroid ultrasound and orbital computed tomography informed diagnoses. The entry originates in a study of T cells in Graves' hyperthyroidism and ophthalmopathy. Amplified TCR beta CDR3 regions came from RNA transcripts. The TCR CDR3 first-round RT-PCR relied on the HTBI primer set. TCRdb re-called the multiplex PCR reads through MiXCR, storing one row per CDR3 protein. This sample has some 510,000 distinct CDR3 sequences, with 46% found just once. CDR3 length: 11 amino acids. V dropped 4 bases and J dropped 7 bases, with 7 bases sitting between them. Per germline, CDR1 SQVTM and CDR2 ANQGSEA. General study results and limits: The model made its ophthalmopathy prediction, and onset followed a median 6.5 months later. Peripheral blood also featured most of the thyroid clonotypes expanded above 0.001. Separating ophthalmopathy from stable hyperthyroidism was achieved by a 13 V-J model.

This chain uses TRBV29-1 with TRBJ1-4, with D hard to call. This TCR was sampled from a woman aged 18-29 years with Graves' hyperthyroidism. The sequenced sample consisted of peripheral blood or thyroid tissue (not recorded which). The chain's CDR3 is CSVGAGEKLFF. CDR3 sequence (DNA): TGCAGCGTTGGAGCGGGTGAAAAACTGTTTTTT.